Presented here are 16 T cell receptor beta chains from one specimen sequenced in a study of blood T cells in healthy people across ages. For the second PCR, which ran for about 6 to 11 cycles, a sample-barcoded 5' primer and a J-beta primer mix were used. One entry per CDR3 protein, called by TCRdb with MiXCR from the 5' RACE reads. This sample has over 1,500,000 distinct CDR3 sequences, with 30% to 40% found just once. Sequencing input: blood. These receptors were collected from a human donor in good health.

The chain combines TRBV12-3 or TRBV12-4 with TRBJ2-3; maybe TRBD1 (6 bases). V was shortened by 5 bases and J by 6 bases, with 15 bases between the two germline ends. This CDR3 contains 14 residues. The CDR3 DNA is TGTGCCAGCAGTCCGGACAGCTTTAGGGATACGCAGTATTTT. Protein: CASSPDSFRDTQYF.

The chain carries TRBV29-1 and TRBJ1-2; TRBD1 might be the D (6 bases). Trimming shortened V by 6 bases and J by 2 bases, and 13 bases separated the two germline ends. Germline values: CDR1 SQVTM, CDR2 ANQGSEA. The CDR3 contains 13 residues. CDR3 residues: CSVDDRFNYGYTF. The CDR3 bases are TGCAGCGTGGATGACAGGTTCAACTATGGCTACACCTTC. Full variable domain (outside the CDR3, taken from reference TRBV29-1 and TRBJ1-2): SAVISQKPSRDICQRGTSLTIQCQVDSQVTMMFWYRQQPGQSLTLIATANQGSEATYESGFVIDKFPISRPNLTFSTLTVSNMSPEDSSIYLCSVDDRFNYGYTFGSGTRLTVV.

This clonotype was counted only a few times. The J gene is TRBJ2-5, the V gene TRBV13; D not resolved. The DNA end is a closer match to TRBJ2-7, so the J assignment may be wrong. The germline CDR1 and CDR2 sequences are PRHDT and FYEKMQ (reference sequence). CDR3 length: 12 residues. CDR3 in DNA: TGTGCCAGCAGCAGGGCACCGGGCGAGCAGTACTTC. Translation gives CASSRAPGEQYF.

J is TRBJ1-1 and V is TRBV20-1; TRBD1 is a possible D gene (6 bases). CDR3 length: 15 residues. Between the trimmed V and J ends, which lost 0 bases and 4 bases, there was a span of 15 bases. Germline CDR1 DFQATT, CDR2 SNEGSKA (reference sequence). As DNA, the CDR3 is TGCAGTGCTAGAGAACCCATAAGGGGGGGCACTGAAGCTTTCTTT. This translates into CSAREPIRGGTEAFF.

This clonotype was found once. The rearrangement uses TRBV6-6 and TRBJ1-1; D is unresolved. The CDR3 loop spans 14 amino acids. The V end was cut by 1 base, the J end by 3 bases, with 9 bases between. Germline V gene lookup returns CDR1 MNHNY and CDR2 SVGAGI (reference sequence). This CDR3 reads CASSYLGFDTEAFF. The CDR3 nucleotides read TGTGCCAGCAGTTACTTGGGGTTTGACACTGAAGCTTTCTTT.

This sequence joins TRBV11-2 and TRBJ1-1; weak D call: TRBD1 (5 bases). Trimming removed 5 bases at V and 1 base at J, with 17 bases between. The V gene's germline CDR1 is SGHAT and CDR2 FQNNGV. The CDR3 covers 16 residues. The CDR3 is CASSHIRQLRNTEAFF. The CDR3 nucleotides read TGTGCCAGCAGCCATATTCGACAGCTAAGGAACACTGAAGCTTTCTTT. Looking up the rest from reference TRBV11-2 and TRBJ1-1 gives the full variable domain: EAGVAQSPRYKIIEKRQSVAFWCNPISGHATLYWYQQILGQGPKLLIQFQNNGVVDDSQLPKDRFSAERLKGVDSTLKIQPAKLEDSAVYLCASSHIRQLRNTEAFFGQGTRLTVV.

This clonotype has more than one count but fewer than ten. The V and J genes are TRBV5-1 and TRBJ2-1; TRBD2 matches at 11 bases. Germline V gene sequence: CDR1 SGHRS, CDR2 YFSETQ. The CDR3 runs 15 residues. V lost 0 bases, J lost 9 bases, and 5 bases stayed unmatched. CDR3 nucleotides: TGCGCCAGCAGCTTGGAACTAGCGGGGGCTAGTGAGCAGTTCTTC. This translates into CASSLELAGASEQFF.

This clonotype was seen a few times. The J gene is TRBJ2-7, the V gene TRBV3-1; perhaps TRBD1 as D (6 bases). The CDR3 is 14 amino acids. Trimming took 2 bases from V and 0 from J, leaving 8 bases between them. Germline CDR1 and CDR2: LGHDT and YNNKEL (reference sequence). In DNA form, the CDR3 reads TGTGCCAGCAGCCAAATACAGGGCTCCTACGAGCAGTACTTC. Protein: CASSQIQGSYEQYF.

Worth noting for this clonotype: The junction departs from the called germline gene at one end, perhaps through a read error. The J gene is TRBJ2-1, the V gene TRBV5-1; 14 bases are shared with TRBD2. This CDR3 has 16 amino acids. CDR1 SGHRS and CDR2 YFSETQ come from the germline V gene. The CDR3 is CASSPGTSGGHNEQVF. CDR3 coding DNA: TGCGCCAGCAGCCCAGGGACTAGCGGGGGACACAATGAGCAGGTCTTC. Together with reference TRBV5-1 and TRBJ2-1, the CDR3 gives the full variable domain: KAGVTQTPRYLIKTRGQQVTLSCSPISGHRSVSWYQQTPGQGLQFLFEYFSETQRNKGNFPGRFSGRQFSNSRSEMNVSTLELGDSALYLCASSPGTSGGHNEQVFGPGTRLTVL.

This clonotype showed up just a few times. The V and J genes are TRBV7-2 and TRBJ1-1, with D maybe TRBD1 (5 bases). V dropped 5 bases and J dropped 4 bases, with 14 bases sitting between them. This CDR3 region has 14 residues. CDR1 is SGHTA and CDR2 is FQGNSA in the germline V gene. CDR3 bases: TGTGCCAGCAGCCCGAACCCAGGGAGCACTGAAGCTTTCTTT. Its translation: CASSPNPGSTEAFF.

The chain links TRBV5-1 to TRBJ2-1; either TRBD1 or TRBD2 may fit D (5 bases each). The CDR3 loop spans 16 amino acids. Looked up from germline, CDR1 is SGHRS and CDR2 is YFSETQ. Deletions cut 6 bases from V and 7 bases from J, with 23 bases between. Here the CDR3 DNA reads TGCGCCAGCACCTCGGACCCCGGGACCACCTCTAATGAGCAGTTCTTC. It specifies CASTSDPGTTSNEQFF.

This clonotype showed up just a few times. The chain couples TRBV9 to TRBJ1-2; D remains ambiguous. The germline V gene has CDR1 SGDLS and CDR2 YYNGEE. V lost 3 bases and J lost 0, with 15 bases in between. CDR3 length: 16 amino acids. CDR3 nucleotide sequence: TGTGCCAGCAGCGCAACCCCCGGGGAAGCTAACTATGGCTACACCTTC. Its protein product is CASSATPGEANYGYTF.

On this clonotype itself: A junction boundary mismatches the germline segment, possibly from a read error. CDR3 sequence reads: CASSERGYQNERFF. CDR3 DNA: TGTGCCAGCAGTGAAAGGGGCTACCAAAATGAGCGGTTCTTC. V usage is TRBV6-1 and J usage is TRBJ2-1; the D gene is possibly TRBD1 (5 bases). The germline V gene encodes CDR1 MNHNS and CDR2 SASEGT. The CDR3 has 14 residues.

The chain combines TRBV7-2 with TRBJ2-1; D assignment may be TRBD1 or TRBD2 (5 bases each). Germline lookup yields CDR1 SGHTA and CDR2 FQGNSA. This CDR3 comprises 15 residues. The V gene lost 4 bases and the J gene lost 13 bases, with 23 bases spanning the gap. CDR3 region: CASSWAPSGQETQFF. The CDR3 DNA reads TGTGCCAGCAGCTGGGCCCCGTCGGGGCAAGAGACCCAGTTCTTC.

The chain is built from TRBV7-6 and TRBJ2-1, with D tentatively TRBD1 or TRBD2 (6 bases each). The germline CDR1 and CDR2 sequences are SGHVS and FNYEAQ. Trimming removed 5 bases from V and 6 bases from J, with 23 bases in between. This CDR3 is built from 17 residues. The CDR3 sequence is CASSGRRGWGAFNEQFF. The CDR3 coding sequence is TGTGCCAGCAGCGGGAGGAGGGGATGGGGGGCGTTCAATGAGCAGTTCTTC.

This clonotype was counted a few times. This rearrangement joins TRBV20-1 to TRBJ1-2; D possibly corresponds to TRBD1 (6 bases). Trimming cost V 6 bases and J 2 bases, with 19 bases left between them. The V gene's germline CDR1 is DFQATT and CDR2 SNEGSKA (reference sequence). The CDR3 contains 15 residues. The CDR3 DNA reads as TGCAGTGCGGGAGGGATTGGGGGGCGCAACTATGGCTACACCTTC. It translates to CSAGGIGGRNYGYTF.